The clone carrying this T cell receptor (beta chain) showed up just a few times. Its matching antigen is unknown. Together with a sample-barcoded 5' primer, a J-beta primer mix was included in a second PCR lasting about 6 to 11 cycles. One entry per CDR3 protein results from TCRdb running MiXCR on the 5' RACE reads. Of 1.5 million to 2 million distinct CDR3 sequences detected, roughly 49% appear once; the ten largest clones hold around 2.1%. Each sample yielded at least 6 million isolated PBMCs. V was pared by 5 bases and J by 6 bases, with 9 bases of the junction left unmatched. Germline CDR1 is SGHTA and CDR2 is FQGNSA. There are 15 residues in the CDR3. The record originates from a study of blood T cells in healthy people across ages. Study-level results: In the absence of known donor CMV status, changes in expanded clonotypes were possibly confounded.

This chain links TRBV7-2 with TRBJ2-5; TRBD2 agrees at 10 bases. Material: blood. This TCR was recovered from a woman in her forties in good health. CDR3 DNA: TGTGCCAGCAGCGTAGATAGCGGGGGGATTAAGACCCAGTACTTC. It yields the protein CASSVDSGGIKTQYF.